Reported below is one TCR beta chain. No antigen is known for it. The data belong to a study of identical twins. A universal primer site was created by template switching, with the cDNA bearing unique molecular identifiers. TCRdb analysed the 5' RACE reads with MiXCR anew, one entry per CDR3 protein. The sample has around 530,000 distinct CDR3 sequences, 13% to 15% seen once. The germline V gene encodes CDR1 ENHRY and CDR2 SYGVKD. The length of the CDR3 is 16 residues. V was shortened by 4 bases and J by 2 bases, with 16 bases between the two germline ends. Study-wide points: There was more out-of-frame TCR alpha sharing in monozygotic twins than models estimated.

This sample also appeared in a second study, on yellow fever vaccine responses in identical twins. From that report: Reportedly, the T cell response mounted by twins to vaccine seemed partly convergent, partly personalized.

Sequenced: CD4+ T cells sorted from blood. The rearrangement links TRBV10-3 to TRBJ2-3; TRBD1 or TRBD2 may be the D gene (5 bases each). This TCR derives from a young woman in good health. The CDR3 DNA reads as TGTGCCATCAGTGGAGGGGAGACGGACACCACAGATACGCAGTATTTT. Its protein is CAISGGETDTTDTQYF.